Each of the 21 T cell receptor beta chains below was sequenced from the same sample in a study of control samples from healthy donors and cancer patients. Clones were sequenced by immunoSEQ multiplex PCR, and TCRdb holds only the in-frame ones, with some missing. The sample contains about 110,000 clones, around 80% of which appear only once. The sample was blood. These receptors were taken from a young man in good health.

J is TRBJ2-7 and V is TRBV5-4; TRBD1 matches at 8 bases. The CDR3 is 15 amino acids. V trimming: 3 bases; J trimming: 3 bases; junction bases outside the gene matches: 8. CDR1 is SGHNT and CDR2 is YYREEE in the germline V gene (reference sequence). In DNA, the CDR3 is TGTGCCAGCAGCTGGGGAGTCGGGACAGGCTACGAGCAGTACTTC. Its translation: CASSWGVGTGYEQYF.

The J gene is TRBJ1-5, the V gene TRBV4-3; the match to TRBD1 covers 7 bases. Per germline, CDR1 LGHNA and CDR2 YSLEER. The CDR3 sequence is 16 residues long. V lost 1 base to trimming and J lost 11 bases; unmatched junction nucleotides: 14. CDR3 DNA: TGCGCCAGCAGCCAAGCCCTCGGACAGGAAGTAGGATCCCAGCATTTT. It translates to CASSQALGQEVGSQHF.

The CDR3 protein is CASSPSGAGGIKDTQYF. DNA of the CDR3: TGTGCCAGCAGCCCGTCCGGGGCGGGGGGAATAAAAGATACGCAGTATTTT. The chain links TRBV7-9 to TRBJ2-3; TRBD2 matches 8 bases. With 5 bases clipped from V and 5 bases from J, the junction kept 15 bases outside the gene matches. The CDR3 is made up of 17 amino acids. Looked up from germline, CDR1 is SEHNR and CDR2 is FQNEAQ (reference sequence).

The J gene is TRBJ2-5, the V gene TRBV5-4; D is unresolved. The germline gives CDR1 SGHNT, CDR2 YYREEE (reference sequence). V lost 0 bases to trimming and J lost 5 bases, with 8 bases between them. CDR3 length: 13 residues. The CDR3 sequence: CASSLGVVETQYF. In DNA form, the CDR3 reads TGTGCCAGCAGCTTGGGAGTGGTTGAGACCCAGTACTTC.

The chain uses TRBV6-5 and TRBJ2-1; TRBD2 matches 9 bases. Germline CDR1 MNHEY, CDR2 SVGAGI. V was clipped by 6 bases and J by 4 bases; unmatched bases: 1. The CDR3 extends over 13 amino acids. The CDR3 spells CASRRGGYNEQFF. Here the CDR3 DNA reads TGTGCCAGCAGGCGGGGGGGGTACAATGAGCAGTTCTTC.

The rearrangement links TRBV9 to TRBJ2-5; D possibly corresponds to TRBD1 (5 bases). In germline, CDR1 is SGDLS, CDR2 YYNGEE. This CDR3 has 12 amino acids. Trimming shortened V by 0 bases and J by 7 bases, and 7 bases separated the two germline ends. In nucleotides, the CDR3 is TGTGCCAGCAGCGTAGATAGGGGGACCCAGTACTTC. Translated, it gives CASSVDRGTQYF.

J is TRBJ2-7 and V is TRBV5-5; TRBD1 or TRBD2 may be the D gene (6 bases each). The CDR3 extends over 15 amino acids. The V gene lost 7 bases and the J gene lost 0 bases, with 17 bases spanning the gap. Germline CDR1 reads SGHKS; CDR2 reads YYEKEE (reference sequence). In DNA, the CDR3 is TGTGCCAGCCTGAGGGGGGCAGAAAACTCCTACGAGCAGTACTTC. Translation: CASLRGAENSYEQYF.

This chain links TRBV19 with TRBJ2-1; 7 nucleotides line up with TRBD1. V trimming: 3 bases; J trimming: 3 bases; junction bases outside the gene matches: 5. CDR1 is LNHDA and CDR2 is SQIVND in the germline V gene (reference sequence). This CDR3 is 15 amino acids long. The CDR3 nucleotides are TGTGCCAGTAGTATTGAGGGGGCTCTCTACAATGAGCAGTTCTTC. Translating it yields CASSIEGALYNEQFF.

The rearrangement joins TRBV6-6 to TRBJ2-2, with D perhaps being TRBD1 or TRBD2 (6 bases each). The CDR3 sequence is 14 residues long. The V gene lost 8 bases and the J gene lost 4 bases, with 14 bases spanning the gap. From germline, CDR1 is MNHNY and CDR2 SVGAGI (reference sequence). The CDR3 loop is CASSWGASTGELFF. The CDR3 coding sequence is TGTGCCAGCTCATGGGGGGCGTCCACCGGGGAGCTGTTTTTT.

This clone was seen once. The chain employs TRBV20-1 and TRBJ2-5, with a tentative D call TRBD1 (5 bases). The CDR3 contains 11 residues. V was trimmed by 4 bases and J by 5 bases, leaving 8 bases between them. Looked up from germline, CDR1 is DFQATT and CDR2 is SNEGSKA (reference sequence). CDR3 coding DNA: TGCAGTGCTATACAGGCGGAGACCCAGTACTTC. Translating gives CSAIQAETQYF.

This clone was seen only a few times. The chain combines TRBV11-2 with TRBJ2-1; TRBD1 matches 7 bases. The CDR3 length is 15 residues. CDR1 SGHAT and CDR2 FQNNGV come from the germline V gene. The V segment lost 5 bases and the J segment 4 bases; nucleotides outside the gene matches: 8. The CDR3 sequence: CASSLTGRTYNEQFF. CDR3 nucleotides: TGTGCCAGCAGCCTGACAGGGCGAACTTACAATGAGCAGTTCTTC.

The rearrangement uses TRBV5-6 and TRBJ1-3; tentatively, D is TRBD1 (6 bases). The V and J ends lost 3 bases and 0 bases respectively, with 13 bases between them. The CDR3 consists of 16 residues. Germline lookup yields CDR1 SGHDT and CDR2 YYEEEE. The CDR3 spells CASSSQGSRSGNTIYF. As DNA, the CDR3 is TGTGCCAGCAGCTCACAGGGATCCCGCTCTGGAAACACCATATATTTT.

The rearrangement links TRBV19 to TRBJ1-3; the D is unclear. V was trimmed by 5 bases and J by 4 bases, leaving 18 bases between them. Germline V gene sequence: CDR1 LNHDA, CDR2 SQIVND (reference sequence). CDR3 length equals 16 residues. The CDR3 protein is CASSSYPTTGGNTIYF. The CDR3 nucleotides are TGTGCCAGTAGTTCCTACCCTACGACGGGCGGAAACACCATATATTTT. Filled out from reference TRBV19 and TRBJ1-3, the complete variable domain reads DGGITQSPKYLFRKEGQNVTLSCEQNLNHDAMYWYRQDPGQGLRLIYYSQIVNDFQKGDIAEGYSVSREKKESFPLTVTSAQKNPTAFYLCASSSYPTTGGNTIYFGEGSWLTVV.

The J gene is TRBJ1-1, the V gene TRBV5-4; maybe TRBD1 (5 bases). The germline V gene has CDR1 SGHNT and CDR2 YYREEE (reference sequence). Trimming left V 2 bases short and J 4 bases short, with 12 bases between. The CDR3 consists of 14 residues. The CDR3 here is CASSFSGGTTEAFF. CDR3 DNA sequence: TGTGCCAGCAGCTTCTCGGGGGGAACCACTGAAGCTTTCTTT.

This chain uses TRBV6-5 with TRBJ1-5; D is perhaps TRBD1 (5 bases). CDR1 MNHEY and CDR2 SVGAGI come from the germline V gene. The V end lost 5 bases, the J end lost 0 bases, and 11 bases lay between the germline ends. This CDR3 has 15 residues. CDR3 in amino acids: CASSPTVASNQPQHF. The CDR3, as DNA: TGTGCCAGCAGTCCGACAGTCGCTAGCAATCAGCCCCAGCATTTT.

Note on this clone: Other DNA sequences from this sample encode an identical CDR3 as well. The chain combines TRBV7-8 with TRBJ1-2; TRBD1 aligns across 7 bases. This CDR3 spans 15 amino acids. Germline values: CDR1 SGHVS, CDR2 FQNEAQ. The ends lost 8 bases at V and 3 bases at J; junction bases unmatched: 12. In DNA, the CDR3 is TGTGCCAGCTCCGGAGGGGCAGGGGGAGACTATGGCTACACCTTC. It translates to CASSGGAGGDYGYTF.

The chain employs TRBV7-9 and TRBJ1-1; D uncertain. There are 11 residues in the CDR3. Trimming shortened V by 4 bases and J by 5 bases, and 5 bases separated the two germline ends. Germline assignment: CDR1 SEHNR and CDR2 FQNEAQ (reference sequence). CDR3 sequence: CASSSDTEAFF. The CDR3 nucleotides are TGTGCCAGCAGCTCTGATACTGAAGCTTTCTTT.

The chain employs TRBV5-7 and TRBJ2-5; 9 bases fit TRBD2. TRBV5-7 is marked as an open reading frame, function uncertain. After removal of 0 bases from V and 3 bases from J, the junction contained 3 bases not matched to a gene. This CDR3 contains 15 residues. The CDR3 protein is CASSLERGVKETQYF. Written as DNA, the CDR3 is TGTGCCAGCAGCTTGGAGCGGGGGGTCAAAGAGACCCAGTACTTC.

The rearrangement joins TRBV4-3 to TRBJ1-6; no clear D. The CDR3 is 13 residues long. V lost 0 bases and J 7 bases, leaving 4 bases between the germline ends. The germline V gene encodes CDR1 LGHNA and CDR2 YSLEER. CDR3 sequence reads: CASSQEGNSPLHF. The CDR3 DNA follows: TGCGCCAGCAGCCAAGAGGGGAATTCACCCCTCCACTTT.

The chain combines TRBV7-9 with TRBJ1-6, with D unresolved. Germline CDR1 reads SEHNR; CDR2 reads FQNEAQ (reference sequence). V was clipped by 5 bases and J by 13 bases, with 15 bases between them. The CDR3 consists of 13 residues. This CDR3 reads CASSLGEHSPLHF. The CDR3 bases are TGTGCCAGCAGCCTTGGGGAACACTCCCCCCTCCACTTT.

The chain is built from TRBV7-8 and TRBJ1-4; TRBD1 agrees at 7 bases. Trimming removed 5 bases from V and 7 bases from J; junction bases left unmatched: 10. Germline CDR1 reads SGHVS; CDR2 reads FQNEAQ. The CDR3 runs 15 residues. CDR3 loop: CASSANRGRSEKLFF. The CDR3 DNA reads as TGTGCCAGCAGCGCAAACAGGGGAAGGAGTGAAAAACTGTTTTTT.